This T cell receptor (beta chain) originates from a study of blood T cell repertoires in COVID-19. Trimming cost V 5 bases and J 9 bases; bases outside gene matches: 17. Germline V gives CDR1 SGHRS, CDR2 YFSETQ. The length of the CDR3 is 15 residues. Assay used: immunoSEQ multiplex PCR; TCRdb lists only in-frame clones, some missing. The data contain around 40,000 clones, about 83% of them singletons. The chain has TRBV5-1 and TRBJ2-7; 7 positions agree with TRBD1. Sequencing input: peripheral blood. This TCR derives from a man aged 40-49 years with COVID-19, enrolled during active disease. CDR3 sequence: CASSQGQTPESVQYF. CDR3 nucleotides: TGCGCCAGCAGTCAGGGACAGACACCTGAAAGTGTGCAGTACTTC.